Each of the 18 T cell receptor beta chains below was sequenced from the same sample in a study of cytomegalovirus exposure and HLA in healthy donors (dated by TCRdb to about 2017). The library was obtained by the immunoSEQ multiplex PCR assay. A mixture of 60 forward primers for TCR Vbeta segments and 13 reverse primers for TCR Jbeta segments was used in the multiplex PCR. The source is immuneACCESS, and TCRdb retained only in-frame sequences with V and J called. Part of the clones is not carried over; for the studies checked, unresolved V genes explain less than half of this, and the remainder is unexplained. The sample data list 100,000 to 150,000 clones, and about 76% of these were observed just once. The ten most abundant clones make up approximately 13% of the sample. The sample was PBMCs. The receptors stem from a woman in her sixties or seventies in good health and CMV-seropositive.

The J gene is TRBJ2-3, the V gene TRBV6-5; D remains unclear. V lost 5 bases and J lost 7, with 10 bases in between. The CDR3 runs 12 residues. Germline V gives CDR1 MNHEY, CDR2 SVGAGI. The CDR3 protein is CASSPTDYTQYF. The CDR3 DNA reads as TGTGCCAGCAGTCCCACCGACTATACGCAGTATTTT.

The chain carries TRBV5-4 and TRBJ2-1; D gene unclear. Germline V gene sequence: CDR1 SGHNT, CDR2 YYREEE (reference sequence). The length of the CDR3 is 11 residues. Trimming pared 5 bases from V and 4 bases from J, leaving 4 bases between. The CDR3 region is CASSRYNEQFF. The CDR3 nucleotides are TGTGCCAGCAGTCGTTACAATGAGCAGTTCTTC.

The J gene is TRBJ1-1, the V gene TRBV7-9; unclear D gene. The CDR3 contains 12 residues. CDR1 is SEHNR and CDR2 is FQNEAQ in the germline V gene (reference sequence). The V gene lost 0 bases and the J gene lost 7 bases, with 6 bases spanning the gap. CDR3 amino acids: CASSLARLEAFF. The DNA for the CDR3 is TGTGCCAGCAGCTTAGCCCGACTTGAAGCTTTCTTT. Supplemented by reference TRBV7-9 and TRBJ1-1, the full variable domain reads DTGVSQNPRHKITKRGQNVTFRCDPISEHNRLYWYRQTLGQGPEFLTYFQNEAQLEKSRLLSDRFSAERPKGSFSTLEIQRTEQGDSAMYLCASSLARLEAFFGQGTRLTVV.

The genes are TRBV4-1 and TRBJ2-3; weak D call: TRBD2 (6 bases). The CDR3 has 17 amino acids. V gave up 3 bases and J gave up 8 bases, with 24 bases separating them. The germline CDR1 and CDR2 sequences are MGHRA and YSYEKL. The CDR3 region is CASSHNPSRSRGSTQYF. Here the CDR3 DNA reads TGCGCCAGCAGCCACAACCCGTCTAGGTCTCGGGGGAGTACGCAGTATTTT.

In this sample, this clone turned up a few times. This chain joins TRBV7-2 and TRBJ1-6; D is possibly TRBD1 (6 bases). The ends were cut back, 5 bases at V and 10 bases at J, with 15 bases in the middle. The CDR3 runs 14 residues. Germline V gene sequence: CDR1 SGHTA, CDR2 FQGNSA. CDR3 sequence: CASSLGGVGSPLHF. The CDR3 DNA is TGTGCCAGCAGCCTAGGGGGGGTTGGATCACCCCTCCACTTT.

The chain links TRBV7-3 to TRBJ1-1, with TRBD1 matching 7 bases. The ends lost 4 bases at V and 1 base at J; junction bases unmatched: 3. The CDR3 contains 14 residues. Germline loops: CDR1 SGHTA, CDR2 FQGTGA. The CDR3 region is CASSSGTENTEAFF. DNA of the CDR3: TGTGCCAGCAGCTCAGGGACAGAGAACACTGAAGCTTTCTTT.

The rearrangement links TRBV5-1 to TRBJ2-2; the match to TRBD2 covers 10 bases. CDR3 length: 19 amino acids. Germline lookup yields CDR1 SGHRS and CDR2 YFSETQ. With 2 bases clipped from V and 3 bases from J, the junction kept 13 bases outside the gene matches. The CDR3 coding sequence is TGCGCCAGCAGCTTAGCCAGGGCTAGCGGGAGTTCGGACACCGGGGAGCTGTTTTTT. As protein: CASSLARASGSSDTGELFF. The variable domain in full, completed from reference TRBV5-1 and TRBJ2-2, reads KAGVTQTPRYLIKTRGQQVTLSCSPISGHRSVSWYQQTPGQGLQFLFEYFSETQRNKGNFPGRFSGRQFSNSRSEMNVSTLELGDSALYLCASSLARASGSSDTGELFFGEGSRLTVL.

This clone was seen more than once but under ten times. One junction end does not reproduce the germline sequence, and a read error may be involved. The genes are TRBV9 and TRBJ1-3; 8 bases are shared with TRBD1. The CDR3 sequence is 15 residues long. CDR1 is SGDLS, CDR2 YYNGEE, per germline. The CDR3 reads CASNVQGDAGKAIYF. CDR3 nucleotides: TGTGCCAGCAACGTACAGGGGGACGCTGGAAAGGCCATATATTTT.

The rearrangement uses TRBV27 and TRBJ2-7; 7 bases fit TRBD2. Trimming cost V 4 bases and J 0 bases; bases outside gene matches: 9. The CDR3 is 16 residues long. Germline V gene lookup returns CDR1 MNHEY and CDR2 SMNVEV (reference sequence). Here the CDR3 DNA reads TGTGCCAGCAGTTCCTCTAGCGGAGCGGGCTCCTACGAGCAGTACTTC. Translated: CASSSSSGAGSYEQYF.

The chain combines TRBV7-3 with TRBJ2-2; tentative D call: TRBD1 (5 bases). The CDR3 loop spans 14 amino acids. V was pared by 0 bases and J by 7 bases, with 9 bases between. Germline CDR1 SGHTA, CDR2 FQGTGA. For the CDR3, the DNA is TGTGCCAGCAGCTTAACAGCAGGGATCGGGGAGCTGTTTTTT. Translation gives CASSLTAGIGELFF.

The genes are TRBV29-1 and TRBJ1-2; 9 bases are shared with TRBD1. This CDR3 is 12 amino acids long. CDR1 and CDR2 from the germline V gene are SQVTM and ANQGSEA. After removal of 5 bases from V and 6 bases from J, the junction contained 4 bases not matched to a gene. The CDR3 protein is CSVQGQGNGYTF. As DNA, the CDR3 is TGCAGCGTTCAGGGACAGGGCAATGGCTACACCTTC.

The genes are TRBV29-1 and TRBJ2-1; tentatively, D is TRBD2 (6 bases). V was clipped by 4 bases and J by 7 bases, with 20 bases between them. The germline gives CDR1 SQVTM, CDR2 ANQGSEA. The CDR3 covers 15 residues. CDR3 region: CSVGGGASVYNEQFF. The CDR3 DNA is TGCAGCGTTGGAGGCGGGGCGAGTGTGTATAATGAGCAGTTCTTC.

The chain couples TRBV15 to TRBJ1-1; no clear D. CDR3 length equals 15 residues. Trimming left V 5 bases short and J 4 bases short, with 17 bases between. The germline CDR1 and CDR2 sequences are LNHNV and YYDKDF (reference sequence). This CDR3 reads CATSRGELGLTEAFF. The DNA for the CDR3 is TGTGCCACCAGCCGCGGGGAACTAGGGCTCACTGAAGCTTTCTTT.

The chain carries TRBV19 and TRBJ2-3; 16 nucleotides agree with TRBD2. The J segment lost 5 bases and the V segment lost 10 bases, leaving 12 bases of the junction unmatched. The CDR3 sequence is 17 residues long. CDR1 LNHDA and CDR2 SQIVND come from the germline V gene (reference sequence). The CDR3 nucleotides are TGTGCCACCAAGCCGGGACTAGCGGGGGGGCGTGGAGATACGCAGTATTTT. Encoded protein: CATKPGLAGGRGDTQYF.

This chain uses TRBV29-1 with TRBJ2-2, with a possible D match to TRBD2 (6 bases). V lost 7 bases and J 2 bases, leaving 23 bases between the germline ends. The CDR3 is 17 amino acids. Germline values: CDR1 SQVTM, CDR2 ANQGSEA. The CDR3 nucleotides read TGCAGCGCCGTAATACTAGCTAACGGGGTAAACACCGGGGAGCTGTTTTTT. It codes for CSAVILANGVNTGELFF.

The chain has TRBV30 and TRBJ1-1; tentative D call: TRBD1 (5 bases). CDR1 GTSNPN and CDR2 SVGIG come from the germline V gene (reference sequence). V gave up 5 bases and J gave up 1 base, with 11 bases separating them. This CDR3 region has 13 residues. As DNA, the CDR3 is TGTGCCTGGGCTTATACAGGGAACACTGAAGCTTTCTTT. This codes for CAWAYTGNTEAFF.

The chain joins TRBV7-6 to TRBJ2-5, with 11 bases matching TRBD1. Germline CDR1 SGHVS, CDR2 FNYEAQ. The V segment lost 5 bases and the J segment 4 bases; nucleotides outside the gene matches: 15. The CDR3 covers 18 residues. The CDR3 region has the DNA TGTGCCAGCAGCAGTAGCGGGTTCGGGGACAGGGGGTTAGAGACCCAGTACTTC. It translates to CASSSSGFGDRGLETQYF.

The rearrangement uses TRBV11-2 and TRBJ2-7; 8 positions agree with TRBD1. This CDR3 has 16 amino acids. J lost 6 bases, V lost 3 bases, and 13 bases had no gene match. Germline values: CDR1 SGHAT, CDR2 FQNNGV. The CDR3, as DNA: TGTGCCAGCAGCTTCCCCCCCGGGCAGGGGGCCCTCGAGCAGTACTTC. It codes for CASSFPPGQGALEQYF.